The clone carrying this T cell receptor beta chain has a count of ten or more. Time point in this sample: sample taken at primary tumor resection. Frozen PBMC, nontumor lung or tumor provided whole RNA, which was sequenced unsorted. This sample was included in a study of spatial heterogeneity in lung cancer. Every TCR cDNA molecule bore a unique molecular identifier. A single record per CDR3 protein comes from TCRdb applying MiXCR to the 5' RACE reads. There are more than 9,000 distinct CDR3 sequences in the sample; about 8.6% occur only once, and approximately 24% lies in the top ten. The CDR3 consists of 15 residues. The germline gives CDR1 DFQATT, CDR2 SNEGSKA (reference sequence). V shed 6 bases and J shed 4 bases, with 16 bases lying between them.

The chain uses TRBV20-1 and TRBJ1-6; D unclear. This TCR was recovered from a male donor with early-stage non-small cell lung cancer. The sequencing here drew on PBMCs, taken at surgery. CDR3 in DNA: TGCAGTGCAACCTCGTCCAGCAGTTATAATTCACCCCTCCACTTT. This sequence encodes CSATSSSSYNSPLHF.